Given below is one T cell receptor beta chain in context. The antigen is unknown. The sample belongs to a study of cytomegalovirus exposure and HLA in healthy donors. Study-level points and caveats: Per published reports, the classifier diagnosed cytomegalovirus status with high specificity and sensitivity. According to the study, some 160 TCR beta chains were cytomegalovirus-associated. In a later analysis, the majority of CMV-associated beta chains seemingly showed HLA restriction. Most TCR beta V segments were productive about 87% or about 30% of the time in an earlier analysis.

This CDR3 contains 12 residues. V lost 4 bases, J lost 15 bases, and 19 bases lay in between. Germline V CDR1 and CDR2: SQVTM, ANQGSEA. PCR primers comprised 60 Vbeta and 13 Jbeta primers. Using immunoSEQ multiplex PCR, the repertoire was profiled, and TCRdb retains in-frame clones only, with some absent. Counted here are some 130,000 clones, around three quarters occurring once; the ten biggest clones make up approximately 2%. The J gene is TRBJ2-1, the V gene TRBV29-1, with unresolved D. The specimen was PBMCs. This clonotype originated in a man aged 18 to 35 in good health and CMV-seronegative. The CDR3 protein is CSVVNRTNKPFF. CDR3 DNA sequence: TGCAGCGTTGTCAACAGAACAAATAAGCCGTTCTTC.